These T cell receptor beta chains were read from a single sample in a study of beta chain features in type 1 diabetes. Here immunoSEQ multiplex PCR was the method, and the copy in TCRdb shows in-frame clones only, minus some. Of 600,000 to 650,000 clones in the sample, about 16% were seen once. The sequenced sample was naive CD4+ T cells from blood. These receptors were collected from a man younger than 35 in good health. CDR3s include the opening cysteine and the closing phenylalanine or tryptophan. The order of the fields is V gene, J gene, D gene, clone size, CDR3 protein, CDR3 DNA. The D gene is left open where the match is weak. A clone size is listed for some rows: how often the clone was seen (once, few, many), or a class if it is expanded.

v_gene: TRBV6-5
j_gene: TRBJ1-5
d_gene: -
abundance: few
CDR3aa: CASSYTGGNQPQHF
CDR3nt: TGTGCCAGCAGTTATACGGGAGGGAATCAGCCCCAGCATTTT

v_gene: TRBV5-4
j_gene: TRBJ1-1
d_gene: -
abundance: -
CDR3aa: CASSLLDTEAFF
CDR3nt: TGTGCCAGCAGCCTGCTTGACACTGAAGCTTTCTTT

v_gene: TRBV5-1
j_gene: TRBJ2-7
d_gene: -
abundance: -
CDR3aa: CASSLEASYEQYF
CDR3nt: TGCGCCAGCAGCTTGGAAGCTTCCTACGAGCAGTACTTC

v_gene: TRBV6-5
j_gene: TRBJ1-4
d_gene: -
abundance: -
CDR3aa: CASSAGLKNEKLFF
CDR3nt: TGTGCCAGCAGTGCAGGGCTGAAAAATGAAAAACTGTTTTTT

v_gene: TRBV5-5
j_gene: TRBJ2-7
d_gene: TRBD2
abundance: -
CDR3aa: CASSFGLAGDGEQYF
CDR3nt: TGTGCCAGCAGCTTTGGACTAGCGGGAGATGGCGAGCAGTACTTC

v_gene: TRBV4-1
j_gene: TRBJ2-5
d_gene: -
abundance: few
CDR3aa: CASSQGLVETQYF
CDR3nt: TGCGCCAGCAGCCAAGGTCTCGTGGAGACCCAGTACTTC

v_gene: TRBV7-2
j_gene: TRBJ2-7
d_gene: -
abundance: -
CDR3aa: CASSIIDGYEQYF
CDR3nt: TGTGCCAGCAGCATCATAGACGGCTACGAGCAGTACTTC

v_gene: TRBV28
j_gene: TRBJ1-5
d_gene: -
abundance: -
CDR3aa: CASSLGSNQPQHF
CDR3nt: TGTGCCAGCAGTTTAGGGAGCAATCAGCCCCAGCATTTT

v_gene: TRBV19
j_gene: TRBJ2-5
d_gene: TRBD1
abundance: few
CDR3aa: CASSIRQGMSETQYF
CDR3nt: TGTGCCAGTAGTATCCGACAGGGAATGTCGGAGACCCAGTACTTC

v_gene: TRBV4-2
j_gene: TRBJ2-1
d_gene: TRBD2
abundance: few
CDR3aa: CASSQLAGAYNEQFF
CDR3nt: TGTGCCAGCAGCCAACTAGCGGGGGCCTACAATGAGCAGTTCTTC

v_gene: TRBV7-8
j_gene: TRBJ2-1
d_gene: -
abundance: -
CDR3aa: CASSPGGSREQFF
CDR3nt: TGTGCCAGCAGCCCCGGGGGCTCAAGGGAGCAGTTCTTC

v_gene: TRBV2
j_gene: TRBJ2-5
d_gene: -
abundance: few
CDR3aa: CATTRGKETQYF
CDR3nt: TGTGCCACCACCCGGGGGAAAGAGACCCAGTACTTC

v_gene: TRBV5-1
j_gene: TRBJ2-1
d_gene: -
abundance: few
CDR3aa: CASSEQGNEQFF
CDR3nt: TGCGCCAGCAGCGAACAAGGGAATGAGCAGTTCTTC

v_gene: TRBV29-1
j_gene: TRBJ2-3
d_gene: TRBD2
abundance: few
CDR3aa: CSVDRLAGNADTQYF
CDR3nt: TGCAGCGTAGATCGACTAGCGGGGAACGCAGATACGCAGTATTTT

v_gene: TRBV5-4
j_gene: TRBJ2-2
d_gene: TRBD2
abundance: -
CDR3aa: CASSLGGGNTGELFF
CDR3nt: TGTGCCAGCAGCTTAGGCGGGGGTAACACCGGGGAGCTGTTTTTT

v_gene: TRBV4-1
j_gene: TRBJ2-7
d_gene: TRBD1
abundance: -
CDR3aa: CASSRTGQTNYEQYF
CDR3nt: TGCGCCAGCAGCCGTACGGGACAGACAAATTACGAGCAGTACTTC

v_gene: TRBV14
j_gene: TRBJ2-5
d_gene: -
abundance: many
CDR3aa: CASSQEKWLEETQYF
CDR3nt: TGTGCCAGCAGCCAAGAGAAGTGGCTCGAAGAGACCCAGTACTTC

v_gene: TRBV30
j_gene: TRBJ1-5
d_gene: TRBD1
abundance: -
CDR3aa: CAWSPGQVSNQPQHF
CDR3nt: TGTGCCTGGAGCCCGGGACAGGTGAGCAATCAGCCCCAGCATTTT

v_gene: TRBV6-5
j_gene: TRBJ1-3
d_gene: -
abundance: -
CDR3aa: CASSYSPTGGNTIYF
CDR3nt: TGTGCCAGCAGTTACTCCCCCACAGGAGGAAACACCATATATTTT

v_gene: TRBV10-3
j_gene: TRBJ2-7
d_gene: -
abundance: few
CDR3aa: CAISGPPQSSYEQYF
CDR3nt: TGTGCCATCAGTGGGCCCCCTCAGAGCTCCTACGAGCAGTACTTC

v_gene: TRBV21-1
j_gene: TRBJ1-1
d_gene: -
abundance: few
CDR3aa: CASSVDTRGRTEAFF
CDR3nt: TGTGCCAGCAGCGTTGACACTCGGGGTCGGACTGAAGCTTTCTTT

v_gene: TRBV7-2
j_gene: TRBJ1-2
d_gene: TRBD1
abundance: few
CDR3aa: CASSLPMDRGDGYTF
CDR3nt: TGTGCCAGCAGCTTGCCGATGGACAGGGGGGACGGCTACACCTTC

v_gene: TRBV5-6
j_gene: TRBJ2-1
d_gene: -
abundance: -
CDR3aa: CASSLEVGGTTYNEQFF
CDR3nt: TGTGCCAGCAGCTTAGAAGTCGGCGGGACCACCTACAATGAGCAGTTCTTC

v_gene: TRBV20-1
j_gene: TRBJ1-2
d_gene: -
abundance: few
CDR3aa: CSAPGIGGYTF
CDR3nt: TGCAGTGCTCCAGGGATAGGGGGCTACACCTTC

v_gene: TRBV25-1
j_gene: TRBJ1-1
d_gene: -
abundance: few
CDR3aa: CASYDRNTEAFF
CDR3nt: TGTGCCAGCTACGACAGAAACACTGAAGCTTTCTTT

v_gene: TRBV6-5
j_gene: TRBJ1-1
d_gene: TRBD1
abundance: -
CDR3aa: CASTTWDSTEAFF
CDR3nt: TGTGCCAGCACAACTTGGGACAGTACTGAAGCTTTCTTT

v_gene: TRBV30
j_gene: TRBJ1-5
d_gene: TRBD1
abundance: -
CDR3aa: CAWGKDRGNQPQHF
CDR3nt: TGTGCCTGGGGGAAAGACAGGGGCAATCAGCCCCAGCATTTT

v_gene: TRBV10-3
j_gene: TRBJ2-7
d_gene: -
abundance: few
CDR3aa: CAITGVGSYEQYF
CDR3nt: TGTGCCATCACAGGGGTCGGATCCTACGAGCAGTACTTC

v_gene: TRBV7-3
j_gene: TRBJ1-4
d_gene: TRBD1
abundance: -
CDR3aa: CPSSLTGGEKLFF
CDR3nt: TGCCCCAGCAGCTTAACAGGGGGTGAAAAACTGTTTTTT

v_gene: TRBV9
j_gene: TRBJ2-7
d_gene: TRBD2
abundance: -
CDR3aa: CASSPRGSGGYYEQYF
CDR3nt: TGTGCCAGCAGCCCCCGGGGATCGGGAGGTTACTACGAGCAGTACTTC

v_gene: TRBV23-1
j_gene: TRBJ1-3
d_gene: TRBD1
abundance: few
CDR3aa: CASTSIRGTSRLNSGNTIYF
CDR3nt: TGCGCCAGCACCTCAATCAGGGGGACCTCTAGACTCAACTCTGGAAACACCATATATTTT

v_gene: TRBV5-1
j_gene: TRBJ2-7
d_gene: -
abundance: few
CDR3aa: CASRRDSYEQYF
CDR3nt: TGCGCCAGCCGACGGGACTCCTACGAGCAGTACTTC

v_gene: TRBV25-1
j_gene: TRBJ1-4
d_gene: TRBD1
abundance: few
CDR3aa: CASTGQLFEKLFF
CDR3nt: TGTGCCAGCACGGGACAGCTTTTTGAAAAACTGTTTTTT

v_gene: TRBV5-1
j_gene: TRBJ2-7
d_gene: -
abundance: -
CDR3aa: CASRVQEWGFYEQYF
CDR3nt: TGCGCCAGCAGGGTGCAGGAGTGGGGTTTCTACGAGCAGTACTTC

v_gene: TRBV4-3
j_gene: TRBJ2-1
d_gene: TRBD2
abundance: few
CDR3aa: CASSQDVAGGYRFF
CDR3nt: TGCGCCAGCAGCCAAGATGTCGCGGGGGGTTACCGGTTCTTC

v_gene: TRBV6-6
j_gene: TRBJ1-3
d_gene: -
abundance: few
CDR3aa: CASRGEWGFGNTIYF
CDR3nt: TGTGCCAGCAGGGGGGAATGGGGCTTCGGAAACACCATATATTTT

v_gene: TRBV6-5
j_gene: TRBJ1-1
d_gene: -
abundance: -
CDR3aa: CASSYSGNMNTEAFF
CDR3nt: TGTGCCAGCAGTTACTCGGGGAATATGAACACTGAAGCTTTCTTT

v_gene: TRBV6-1
j_gene: TRBJ2-7
d_gene: -
abundance: -
CDR3aa: CASKEGSSGEQYF
CDR3nt: TGTGCCAGCAAAGAAGGTTCAAGTGGGGAGCAGTACTTC

v_gene: TRBV7-2
j_gene: TRBJ2-1
d_gene: -
abundance: few
CDR3aa: CASSLGWRYNEQFF
CDR3nt: TGTGCCAGCAGCTTAGGTTGGAGGTACAATGAGCAGTTCTTC

v_gene: TRBV18
j_gene: TRBJ2-2
d_gene: -
abundance: -
CDR3aa: CASYGREDTGELFF
CDR3nt: TGTGCCAGCTACGGCAGGGAGGACACCGGGGAGCTGTTTTTT

v_gene: TRBV7-7
j_gene: TRBJ2-5
d_gene: -
abundance: -
CDR3aa: CASSLVYTRGETQYF
CDR3nt: TGTGCTAGCAGCTTAGTATATACCCGGGGGGAGACCCAGTACTTC

v_gene: TRBV28
j_gene: TRBJ2-7
d_gene: -
abundance: -
CDR3aa: CASRTGGQTYEQYF
CDR3nt: TGTGCCAGCAGAACCGGGGGCCAAACCTACGAGCAGTACTTC

v_gene: TRBV21-1
j_gene: TRBJ2-7
d_gene: -
abundance: few
CDR3aa: CASSRGGNHEQYF
CDR3nt: TGTGCCAGCAGCCGGGGAGGGAACCACGAGCAGTACTTC

v_gene: TRBV6-1
j_gene: TRBJ2-3
d_gene: TRBD1
abundance: -
CDR3aa: CASSDGDRGRTDTQYF
CDR3nt: TGTGCCAGCAGTGATGGGGACAGAGGCCGCACAGATACGCAGTATTTT

v_gene: TRBV7-2
j_gene: TRBJ1-2
d_gene: -
abundance: -
CDR3aa: CASTPRAGQGLYGYTF
CDR3nt: TGTGCCAGCACCCCTCGGGCCGGGCAGGGGTTGTATGGCTACACCTTC

v_gene: TRBV11-2
j_gene: TRBJ1-3
d_gene: TRBD1
abundance: few
CDR3aa: CATTPRQGSNTIYF
CDR3nt: TGTGCCACCACCCCTAGACAGGGGTCAAACACCATATATTTT

v_gene: TRBV7-9
j_gene: TRBJ2-3
d_gene: -
abundance: -
CDR3aa: CASSLDLPLSTDTQYF
CDR3nt: TGTGCCAGCAGCTTAGACCTTCCTCTGAGCACAGATACGCAGTATTTT

v_gene: TRBV5-1
j_gene: TRBJ2-5
d_gene: TRBD2
abundance: -
CDR3aa: CASSTGLAGGRETQYF
CDR3nt: TGCGCCAGCAGCACCGGACTAGCGGGGGGGCGAGAGACCCAGTACTTC

v_gene: TRBV7-8
j_gene: TRBJ2-3
d_gene: TRBD2
abundance: few
CDR3aa: CASSPTTSWGRGDTQYF
CDR3nt: TGTGCCAGCAGCCCGACGACTAGCTGGGGAAGGGGAGATACGCAGTATTTT

v_gene: TRBV5-1
j_gene: TRBJ2-2
d_gene: -
abundance: -
CDR3aa: CASSSEPGNTGELFF
CDR3nt: TGCGCCAGCAGCTCGGAGCCAGGGAACACCGGGGAGCTGTTTTTT

v_gene: TRBV7-2
j_gene: TRBJ2-2
d_gene: -
abundance: few
CDR3aa: CASSSNAGTGELFF
CDR3nt: TGTGCCAGCAGCTCAAACGCGGGCACCGGGGAGCTGTTTTTT

v_gene: TRBV28
j_gene: TRBJ2-3
d_gene: TRBD1
abundance: few
CDR3aa: CASSRDSRSSQYF
CDR3nt: TGTGCCAGCAGTCGGGACAGCCGTTCGTCGCAGTATTTT

v_gene: TRBV5-1
j_gene: TRBJ1-4
d_gene: -
abundance: -
CDR3aa: CASSLGPTNEKLFF
CDR3nt: TGCGCCAGCAGCTTGGGACCAACTAATGAAAAACTGTTTTTT

v_gene: TRBV18
j_gene: TRBJ2-7
d_gene: -
abundance: few
CDR3aa: CASSPDQTVYEQYF
CDR3nt: TGTGCCAGCTCACCAGACCAGACGGTCTACGAGCAGTACTTC

v_gene: TRBV9
j_gene: TRBJ2-2
d_gene: -
abundance: -
CDR3aa: CASSGTPQNTGELFF
CDR3nt: TGTGCCAGCTCCGGGACCCCTCAGAACACCGGGGAGCTGTTTTTT